One sample yielded the 11 T cell receptor beta chains listed below, sequenced in a study of T-cell reconstitution after alpha-beta-depleted transplantation in children listed by TCRdb under 2016. Library creation used PCR. Sequencing was performed on an Illumina HiSeq 2500. Molecular barcoding was employed in the preparation of TCR libraries, with unique molecular identifiers being used to normalize TCRbeta repertoire quantification. TCRdb itself trimmed the public reads at Q25 with fastp, ran MiXCR and retained productive beta chains. Each record represents a unique CDR3 protein, reported with the most common genes and DNA among its rows. This sample gives around 380,000 distinct CDR3 sequences in total; about a tenth of them show up just once. Of the sample, about 5% is held by the ten largest clones. The starting material was PBMCs from the stem cell graft donor, obtained from the stem cell graft. The source of these receptors is a human donor who donated a stem cell graft to a child with acute myeloid leukemia.

The chain employs TRBV19 and TRBJ2-1, with D possibly TRBD2 on 7 matching bases. Trimming took 7 bases from V and 3 from J, leaving 16 bases between them. The CDR3 spans 15 residues. Germline CDR1 and CDR2: LNHDA and SQIVND (reference sequence). Here the CDR3 reads CASTLGGADYNEQFF. In DNA, the CDR3 is TGTGCCAGTACCCTAGGGGGGGCGGACTACAATGAGCAGTTCTTC.

This CDR3 is CSVGPGARGTGELFF. The CDR3 DNA sequence: TGCAGCGTTGGACCCGGCGCTCGGGGCACCGGGGAGCTGTTTTTT. The J gene is TRBJ2-2, the V gene TRBV29-1, with D maybe TRBD2 (5 bases). Germline CDR1 and CDR2: SQVTM and ANQGSEA. This CDR3 has 15 residues. Trimming took off 4 bases at V and 4 bases at J, with 16 bases between the two ends.

For the CDR3, the DNA is TGTGCCAGCAGGGACTCTTACAATGAGCAGTTCTTC. This encodes CASRDSYNEQFF. The V gene is TRBV7-2, the J gene TRBJ2-1; D is perhaps TRBD2 (5 bases). The CDR3 contains 12 residues. Germline-derived CDR1 and CDR2 are SGHTA and FQGNSA. The ends were cut back, 6 bases at V and 4 bases at J, with 7 bases in the middle.

The chain joins TRBV29-1 to TRBJ2-1; 8 bases line up with TRBD1. The germline gives CDR1 SQVTM, CDR2 ANQGSEA. The length of the CDR3 is 13 residues. The V segment lost 8 bases and the J segment 0 bases; nucleotides outside the gene matches: 3. The DNA of the CDR3 is TGCAGCCTAGGACAGGGCTCCTACAATGAGCAGTTCTTC. This codes for CSLGQGSYNEQFF.

A remark on this clonotype: A read error may be the cause here, since a much bigger clone is one base away. The gene calls are TRBV5-1 and TRBJ1-5; no reliable D call. Trimming pared 0 bases from V and 5 bases from J, leaving 12 bases between. The CDR3 sequence is 15 residues long. The germline gives CDR1 SGHRS, CDR2 YFSETQ. The CDR3 bases are TGCGCCAGCAGCTTGGACGGGGTGAGCCATCAGCCCCAGCATTTT. Translation gives CASSLDGVSHQPQHF.

This clonotype occurred a few times. The chain combines TRBV15 with TRBJ2-1, with a tentative D call TRBD2 (6 bases). The CDR3 spans 12 residues. Trimming pared 2 bases from V and 9 bases from J, leaving 8 bases between. Germline values: CDR1 LNHNV, CDR2 YYDKDF (reference sequence). The CDR3, as DNA: TGTGCCACCAGCAGAACTAGCTTTGAGCAGTTCTTC. The encoded protein is CATSRTSFEQFF.

This clonotype has ten or more counts. The genes are TRBV5-1 and TRBJ2-2; D perhaps matches TRBD2 (6 bases). V dropped 3 bases and J dropped 8 bases, with 20 bases sitting between them. The CDR3 length is 16 residues. Looked up from germline, CDR1 is SGHRS and CDR2 is YFSETQ. The CDR3 DNA reads TGCGCCAGCAGCTCACTAGGCGGGGTGCAGAAAGGGGAGCTGTTTTTT. The encoded protein is CASSSLGGVQKGELFF.

The V and J genes are TRBV27 and TRBJ2-5; 7 bases agree with TRBD2. CDR1 is MNHEY, CDR2 SMNVEV, per germline (reference sequence). Losses at the gene ends were 2 bases for V and 4 bases for J; bases not matched to a gene: 4. The CDR3 runs to 14 residues. The CDR3, as DNA: TGTGCCAGCAGTTTAGCGGGAGACCGAGAGACCCAGTACTTC. Its protein product is CASSLAGDRETQYF.

The sample holds a few counts of this clonotype. V gene TRBV20-1 combines with J gene TRBJ2-1; the D gene is possibly TRBD2 (5 bases). The V end was cut by 3 bases, the J end by 0 bases, with 18 bases between. Germline values: CDR1 DFQATT, CDR2 SNEGSKA (reference sequence). The CDR3 runs to 17 residues. The CDR3 DNA follows: TGCAGTGCTAGTGAGGGAACCGGTTGGAGCTCCTACAATGAGCAGTTCTTC. This gives the protein CSASEGTGWSSYNEQFF.

The rearrangement links TRBV4-1 to TRBJ1-2; maybe TRBD1 (6 bases). This CDR3 contains 18 residues. The germline V and J ends were trimmed by 1 base and 0 bases, with 18 bases remaining between them. CDR1 is MGHRA, CDR2 YSYEKL, per germline. CDR3: CASSQGADRRGTNYGYTF. The DNA of the CDR3 is TGCGCCAGCAGCCAAGGTGCGGACCGAAGGGGGACTAACTATGGCTACACCTTC.

This clonotype was observed a few times. This chain uses TRBV29-1 with TRBJ2-1; 16 nucleotides match TRBD2. The CDR3 totals 18 residues. Germline CDR1 SQVTM, CDR2 ANQGSEA. Trimming cost V 5 bases and J 3 bases; bases outside gene matches: 10. The CDR3 loop reads CSVLPGLAGGGSYNEQFF. Here the CDR3 DNA reads TGCAGCGTTCTCCCGGGACTAGCGGGAGGGGGGAGCTACAATGAGCAGTTCTTC.